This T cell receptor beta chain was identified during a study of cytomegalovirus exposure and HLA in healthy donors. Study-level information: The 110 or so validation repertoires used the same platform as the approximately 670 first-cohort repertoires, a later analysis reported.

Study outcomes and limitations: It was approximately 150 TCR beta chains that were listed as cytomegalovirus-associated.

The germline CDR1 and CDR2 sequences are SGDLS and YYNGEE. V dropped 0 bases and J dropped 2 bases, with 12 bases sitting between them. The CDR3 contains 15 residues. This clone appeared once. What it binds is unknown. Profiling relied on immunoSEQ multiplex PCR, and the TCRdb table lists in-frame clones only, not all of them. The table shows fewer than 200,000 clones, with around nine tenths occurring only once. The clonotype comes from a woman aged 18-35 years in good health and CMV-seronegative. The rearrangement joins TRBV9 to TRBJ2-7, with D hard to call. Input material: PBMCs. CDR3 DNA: TGTGCCAGCAGCGTAGACGATGGAGATCCCTACGAGCAGTACTTC. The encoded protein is CASSVDDGDPYEQYF.